This T cell receptor (beta chain) derives from a study of blood T cell repertoires in COVID-19. Overall study: From the United States, Italy and Spain came samples of acute and convalescent COVID-19. PBMCs, B-cell-depleted T cells, or T cells provided the cDNA or gDNA that made up the material.

As to this clone: The sample holds other DNA sequences that translate to the same CDR3.

Germline CDR1 and CDR2: MDHEN and SYDVKM. The germline V and J ends were trimmed by 5 bases and 1 base, with 5 bases remaining between them. The CDR3 consists of 12 residues. Original methodology: Researchers report that nucleated cell counts were estimated from reference gene primer amplification. The data were produced by immunoSEQ multiplex PCR, yet TCRdb's version contains in-frame clones alone and is incomplete. For V, J and clone size, that table is used; D and trimming come from the DNA. The sample yields about 150,000 clones, around 82% seen once. The chain combines TRBV28 with TRBJ1-2; unclear D gene. This TCR came from a man aged 55 to 70 with active or convalescent COVID-19. Sample: peripheral blood. This CDR3 is CASSPSNYGYTF. CDR3 coding DNA: TGTGCCAGCAGTCCTAGTAACTATGGCTACACCTTC.